This T cell receptor beta chain was sequenced in a study of cytomegalovirus exposure and HLA in healthy donors. The overall study: Earlier results showed 120 million or so unique TCR beta sequences derived from approximately 170 million T cells. Study outcomes and limitations: Accurate HLA-A and HLA-B prediction from TCR beta sequences was reported for most subjects. Later work found most CMV-associated TCR beta chains apparently HLA-restricted.

With 60 Vbeta and 13 Jbeta primers, the PCR was carried out. Sequencing was performed with immunoSEQ multiplex PCR; in TCRdb, only in-frame clones are kept and a portion is missing. The sample has over 25,000 clones, approximately 62% seen once. The CDR3 runs 10 residues. Germline CDR1 reads SGHKS; CDR2 reads YYEKEE (reference sequence). This clone appeared a few times. What it recognizes is unknown. The junction and the germline gene differ at one end; a read error may be behind it. The gene calls are TRBV5-5 and TRBJ2-7, with D maybe TRBD1 (5 bases). This clonotype was obtained from a male donor in good health and CMV-seropositive. The sample was PBMCs. The CDR3 reads CASSLEGWFF. In nucleotides, the CDR3 is TGTGCCAGCAGCTTGGAGGGGTGGTTCTTC.